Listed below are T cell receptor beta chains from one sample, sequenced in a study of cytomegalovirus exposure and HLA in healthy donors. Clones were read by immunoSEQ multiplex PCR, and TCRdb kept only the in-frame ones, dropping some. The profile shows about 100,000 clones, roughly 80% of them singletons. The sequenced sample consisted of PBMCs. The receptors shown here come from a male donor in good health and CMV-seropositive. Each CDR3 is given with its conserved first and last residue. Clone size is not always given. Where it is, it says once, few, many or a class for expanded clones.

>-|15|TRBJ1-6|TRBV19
CASRMGGGYNSPLHF
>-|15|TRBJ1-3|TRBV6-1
CASSAAGFPGNTIYF
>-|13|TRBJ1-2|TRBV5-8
CASSRPRNYGYTF
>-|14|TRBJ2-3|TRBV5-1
CASSPGQVTDTQYF
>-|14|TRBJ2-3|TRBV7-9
CASSPPQGADTQYF
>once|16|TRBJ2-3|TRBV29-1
CSVEDLAGGPQDTQYF
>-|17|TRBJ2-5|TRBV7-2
CASSLGVSSGGEETQYF
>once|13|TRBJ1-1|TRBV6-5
CASSYQGTRGAFF
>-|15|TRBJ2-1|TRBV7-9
CSSSPALPGGGEQFF
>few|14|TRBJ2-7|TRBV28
CASRQTGVSGEQYF
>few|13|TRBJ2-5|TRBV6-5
CASTLDPRETQYF
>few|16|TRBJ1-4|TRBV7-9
CSSSSGTVATNEKLFF
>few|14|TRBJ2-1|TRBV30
CAWKGQAPGNEQFF
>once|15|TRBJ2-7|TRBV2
CASTGGTGRRNEQYF
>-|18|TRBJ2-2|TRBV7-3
CASSLTGQLLGDTGELFF
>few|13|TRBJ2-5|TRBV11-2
CASSPSPQETQYF
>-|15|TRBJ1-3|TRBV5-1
CASSPLGLFGNTIYF
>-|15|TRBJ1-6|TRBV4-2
CASRVQGSYNSPLHF
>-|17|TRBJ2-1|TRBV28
CASSLWGQGGFYNEQFF
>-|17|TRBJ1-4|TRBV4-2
CASSQDRTGRVLEKLFF
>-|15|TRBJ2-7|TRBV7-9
CASSDPGQGPYEQYF
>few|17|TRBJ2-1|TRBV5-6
CASSSTDRRKRTNEQFF
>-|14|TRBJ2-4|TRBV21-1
CASSKSGGANIQYF
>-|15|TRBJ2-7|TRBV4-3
CASSQDNRGEYEQYF
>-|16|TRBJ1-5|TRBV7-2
CASSPEFTGGGQPQHF
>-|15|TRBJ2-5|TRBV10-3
CAIRPDRGNGETQYF
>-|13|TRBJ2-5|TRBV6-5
CASIGTAPGEQYF
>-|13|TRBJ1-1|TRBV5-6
CASSRGQGFEAFF
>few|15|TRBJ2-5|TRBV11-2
CASSLDLGVEETQYF
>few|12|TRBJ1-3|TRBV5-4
CASSGDGNTIYF
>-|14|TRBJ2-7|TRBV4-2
CASTFGAGVYEQYF
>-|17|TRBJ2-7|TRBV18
CASSPPGWEGSSYEQYF
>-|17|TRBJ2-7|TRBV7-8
CASSPISPRRQVYEQYF
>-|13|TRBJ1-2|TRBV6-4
CASRDTANYGYTF
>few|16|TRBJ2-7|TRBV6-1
CASSERLWGQTYEQYF
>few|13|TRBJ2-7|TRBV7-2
CASSPGTARLLSF
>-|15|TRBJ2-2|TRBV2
CASRFGAWGSGELFF
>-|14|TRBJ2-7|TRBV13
CASSRSRGLYEQYF
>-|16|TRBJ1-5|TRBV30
CAWSVDLSRAGQPQHF
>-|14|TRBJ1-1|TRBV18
CASSPDLGNTEAFF